This T cell receptor beta chain was captured in a study of CD8+ T cells in alopecia areata. Overall study: Oral tofacitinib (5 to 10 mg twice daily) was administered to treated patients. Tofacitinib treatment spanned 6 to 18 months, with 6 months off drug afterward. General observations from the study: Alopecia totalis/universalis scalp especially showed more expanded CD8+ clones than normal scalp.

Concerning this clone: Its antigen is unidentified.

It was cDNA, reverse transcribed from extracted RNA, that served as the sequencing template. Clones were read by immunoSEQ multiplex PCR, and TCRdb kept only the in-frame ones, dropping some. The sample records about 180,000 clones, around 63% being singletons. V lost 4 bases to trimming and J lost 4 bases, with 12 bases between them. Per germline, CDR1 SGHRS and CDR2 YFSETQ. The length of the CDR3 is 13 residues. This clonotype was sampled from a human donor with alopecia areata. This sample comprised CD4+ T cells sorted from blood, obtained at week 0. The gene calls are TRBV5-1 and TRBJ2-7; D is possibly TRBD2 (6 bases). CDR3 sequence reads: CASSPGTPYEQYF. As DNA, the CDR3 is TGCGCCAGCAGCCCTGGGACTCCATACGAGCAGTACTTC.